This TCR beta chain was recovered during a study of T cells in Graves' hyperthyroidism and ophthalmopathy (dated by TCRdb to between 2018 and 2020). With regard to the full study: Peripheral blood samples were taken at the time of initial diagnosis, prior to any treatment. To identify TCR V-J signatures that set the groups apart, the researchers used a discovery cohort of more than 95 patients, made up of roughly 40 with Graves' ophthalmopathy and some 56 with stable Graves' hyperthyroidism. Whether ophthalmopathy could be predicted prospectively was tested in an independent validation cohort made up of under 20 hyperthyroidism patients plus 17 patients who later progressed to ophthalmopathy. The 75 to 100 discovery patients were randomly split 7:3 into training and test sets. In roughly six Graves' hyperthyroidism patients, the study also compared T-cell repertoires from thyroid tissue with T-cell repertoires from blood. Following sampling, methimazole starting at 30 mg daily was given to hyperthyroidism patients, and high-dose intravenous methylprednisolone was given to ophthalmopathy patients. According to the paper, TCR Vbeta CDR3 sequencing was carried out on approximately 140 peripheral blood samples, which came from 40 to 45 ophthalmopathy, some 73 hyperthyroidism and some 17 progressor patients.

Points the paper makes about the study in general: Most expanded thyroid clonotypes (frequency above 0.001) were also detected in blood, a finding suggesting that blood repertoires may reflect thyroid immune responses. No statistical method was used to set the sample size in advance, and investigators knew the group allocation. A 13 V-J signature model separated ophthalmopathy from stable hyperthyroidism, with roughly 88% sensitivity and 81.08% specificity in cross-validation and 80%/75% in testing. In validation, the model predicted progression to ophthalmopathy with 55% to 71% sensitivity and less than 75% specificity, a median of approximately 6.5 months before onset.

This clonotype occurred a few times. The antigen it recognizes is unknown. No per-base quality is available; no much larger clone lies one base away. TCR beta CDR3 regions were amplified from RNA transcripts. The first round of RT-PCR for the TCR CDR3 was performed with the HTBI primer set and the Qiagen OneStep RT-PCR kit. Libraries were constructed in a second round of multiplex PCR, after which size selection and purification were carried out. Sequencing of the libraries was done on an Illumina HiSeq2000 using paired-end 100 bp reads. On the study's bioinformatics: SOAPnuke was used to process the raw data, with reads discarded if the reads contained adapters or uncalled bases, had a mean Phred below 15, or lacked an exact constant-primer or identifier match. COPE v1.2.5 was used to merge the high-quality paired reads, and each unique nucleotide sequence was defined as a clonotype. MiTCR v1.1 was used to align clonotypes to the IMGT TRBV, TRBD and TRBJ reference segments. The analysis included only V-J combinations with a frequency above 0.0001, which together covered 99% to 99.2% of the repertoires. The TCS score was defined as F50 (clonal expansion) divided by E x V (chaos), with BLOSUM62-based TCRdist calculated between CDR3 peptides within each V-J. Welch's t-statistics and random forest reduced just over 500 V-J features to roughly 13, which were used in a naive Bayes classifier (R e1071). Clones were called with MiXCR by TCRdb after fastp trimmed the public reads at Q25, and only in-frame beta chains were retained. When rows share a CDR3 protein, they turn into one entry using the most common DNA and genes. TCRdb, rather than the study authors, made the V and J calls. This sample holds a few hundred thousand distinct CDR3 sequences; 22% were observed only once. About 53% of the sample goes to the ten largest clones.

Ophthalmopathy patients had moderately to severely active disease, with a Clinical Activity Score of 3 or more, a NOSPECS grade of 4 or more, and a disease duration of less than 3 months. Patients with uncontrolled infections, other autoimmune diseases, pregnancy or lactation were excluded. Clinical symptoms, serum thyroxine and TRAb, thyroid ultrasound, and orbital computed tomography formed the basis for the diagnoses. PBMCs were separated from roughly 9.6 ml of fresh peripheral blood using Ficoll-Paque density gradient centrifugation. Total RNA was extracted using Trizol reagent, and RNA quality was assessed on an Agilent 2100 Bioanalyzer. The CDR3 has 16 amino acids, counting the end cysteine and phenylalanine. Only CDR3 DNA remains: 48 bases, in frame from the first base. CDR1 LGHDT and CDR2 YNNKEL were looked up in the germline V gene (reference sequence). Trimmed from V: 4 bases; trimmed from J: 3 bases; junction bases lacking a gene match: 9.

The rearrangement combines TRBV3-1 with TRBJ2-1; 7 middle bases align to TRBD2. The receptor was isolated from a woman in her seventies with Graves' ophthalmopathy. Input material: blood. The nucleotide sequence reads as follows: TGTGCCAGCAGCCGCCAAATGGCGGGAGTCTACAATGAGCAGTTCTTC. It encodes CASSRQMAGVYNEQFF.